The rows below give T cell receptor beta chains drawn from one sample of a study of OX40 agonist ivuxolimab in advanced cancers. The table came from immunoSEQ multiplex PCR; TCRdb's copy has only in-frame clones and leaves some out. The sample lists over 90,000 clones, approximately 87% occurring once. Sequencing was performed on CD4+ or CD8+ T cells sorted from blood, taken in a trial of the OX40 agonist ivuxolimab. These receptor sequences come from an adult with an advanced solid tumor such as melanoma, head and neck, liver or kidney cancer. The CDR3 runs from the conserved cysteine through the conserved F or W. D genes are given only for firm matches. Size values are once, few and many counts, or a class for expanded clones, and some rows have none.

clone_size j_call v_call d_call cdr3_aa cdr3_nt
- TRBJ1-1 TRBV30 - CAGTGRFGTEAFF TGTGCCGGGACGGGCCGGTTCGGCACTGAAGCTTTCTTT
- TRBJ2-1 TRBV11-3 - CASSSEGGPYNEQFF TGTGCCAGCAGCTCGGAGGGGGGGCCCTACAATGAGCAGTTCTTC
- TRBJ1-5 TRBV19 - CASSRGEGGNQPQHF TGTGCCAGTAGTAGGGGTGAGGGTGGCAATCAGCCCCAGCATTTT
- TRBJ1-2 TRBV11-2 TRBD1 CASSLGGTGTGDGYTF TGTGCCAGCAGCTTAGGTGGAACCGGGACAGGGGATGGCTACACCTTC
- TRBJ1-1 TRBV5-1 - CASTYLTTGNTEAFF TGCGCCAGCACCTATCTGACGACTGGGAACACTGAAGCTTTCTTT
- TRBJ2-2 TRBV7-2 TRBD2 CASSTEGVAGVHGELFF TGTGCCAGCAGCACAGAGGGAGTAGCGGGAGTACACGGGGAGCTGTTTTTT
- TRBJ1-1 TRBV19 TRBD1 CASTIQGANTEAFF TGTGCCAGTACCATACAGGGGGCGAACACTGAAGCTTTCTTT
- TRBJ1-1 TRBV5-5 - CASSPKVGNTEAFF TGTGCCAGCAGCCCAAAGGTAGGGAACACTGAAGCTTTCTTT
- TRBJ2-1 TRBV7-6 - CASSARSAAGYNEQFF TGTGCCAGCAGCGCCCGGAGCGCGGCCGGCTACAATGAGCAGTTCTTC
- TRBJ2-7 TRBV9 TRBD2 CASSVAGAYEQYF TGTGCCAGCAGCGTGGCGGGAGCCTACGAGCAGTACTTC
- TRBJ2-5 TRBV7-3 - CASSLNPLAGQETQYF TGTGCCAGCAGCTTAAACCCGTTGGCCGGCCAAGAGACCCAGTACTTC
- TRBJ1-5 TRBV19 - CASSPLAGLNQPQHF TGTGCCAGTAGTCCCCTGGCAGGGCTCAATCAGCCCCAGCATTTT
- TRBJ1-2 TRBV7-9 - CASSLTEGYTF TGTGCCAGCAGCTTGACAGAGGGCTACACCTTC
- TRBJ2-4 TRBV18 TRBD1 CASSPGQGLNIQYF TGTGCCAGCTCACCGGGACAGGGCCTAAACATTCAGTACTTC
- TRBJ1-1 TRBV6-1 - CASSEVIETEAFF TGTGCCAGCAGTGAAGTGATCGAGACTGAAGCTTTCTTT
once TRBJ1-2 TRBV18 TRBD1 CASSPLPPGQGGGGGYTF TGTGCCAGCTCACCCCTCCCACCGGGACAGGGAGGGGGTGGTGGCTACACCTTC
- TRBJ2-1 TRBV6-5 TRBD1 CASSYLGGQGSDEQFF TGTGCCAGCAGTTACTTAGGGGGACAGGGGTCGGATGAGCAGTTCTTC
- TRBJ1-1 TRBV6-1 - CASSETLAFF TGTGCCAGCAGTGAGACGTTAGCTTTCTTT
- TRBJ2-7 TRBV6-5 - CASSYDGRRYEQYF TGTGCCAGCAGTTACGACGGGAGAAGGTACGAGCAGTACTTC
few TRBJ1-6 TRBV6-5 - CASSYTRTANSPLHF TGTGCCAGCAGTTATACTAGGACAGCTAATTCACCCCTCCACTTT
- TRBJ2-7 TRBV6-6 - CASSTDTEQYF TGTGCCAGCAGCACGGATACCGAGCAGTACTTC
- TRBJ2-1 TRBV5-1 - CASSWMGHNEQFF TGCGCCAGCAGTTGGATGGGGCACAATGAGCAGTTCTTC
- TRBJ2-1 TRBV12-5 - CASGLGPDNYNEQFF TGTGCTAGTGGTTTGGGCCCCGACAATTACAATGAGCAGTTCTTC
medium-sized TRBJ1-1 TRBV7-9 - CASSLSGTEAFF TGTGCCAGCAGCTTATCGGGGACTGAAGCTTTCTTT
- TRBJ2-2 TRBV15 - CATSRDRTAGELFF TGTGCCACCAGCAGAGATAGGACAGCCGGGGAGCTGTTTTTT
- TRBJ2-1 TRBV7-2 TRBD2 CASSSGLAASYNEQFF TGTGCCAGCAGCTCCGGACTAGCGGCCTCCTACAATGAGCAGTTCTTC
once TRBJ1-2 TRBV5-1 - CASSSTPTTGSRGYTF TGCGCCAGCAGCTCCACCCCTACCACAGGGTCTCGTGGCTACACCTTC
- TRBJ2-6 TRBV5-1 - CASSSTAISGANVLTF TGCGCCAGCAGCTCGACTGCGATCTCTGGGGCCAACGTCCTGACTTTC
- TRBJ2-3 TRBV30 - CAWTPGQTRADTQYF TGTGCCTGGACCCCCGGACAGACGCGGGCGGATACGCAGTATTTT
- TRBJ2-5 TRBV6-1 - CASSGRVVNGETQYF TGTGCCAGCAGTGGTCGCGTGGTAAATGGGGAGACCCAGTACTTC
once TRBJ2-3 TRBV19 - CAIRGSTDTQYF TGTGCCATCCGGGGATCCACAGATACGCAGTATTTT
- TRBJ1-2 TRBV30 - CAWSFAGAYGYTF TGTGCCTGGAGTTTTGCAGGAGCCTATGGCTACACCTTC
- TRBJ2-1 TRBV11-3 TRBD2 CASSFTGGRMNEQFF TGTGCCAGCAGCTTCACGGGAGGGAGGATGAATGAGCAGTTCTTC
once TRBJ2-1 TRBV19 - CASSSTELLHNEQFF TGTGCCAGTAGTTCGACAGAACTCCTCCACAATGAGCAGTTCTTC
once TRBJ1-2 TRBV7-6 - CASSFAGGGYTF TGTGCCAGCAGCTTCGCAGGCGGCGGCTACACCTTC
- TRBJ2-3 TRBV2 TRBD2 CASSREGTDTQYF TGTGCCAGCAGTAGGGAGGGGACAGATACGCAGTATTTT
- TRBJ2-7 TRBV27 TRBD1 CASSFLTPTGFYEQYF TGTGCCAGCAGTTTTTTGACCCCGACAGGGTTCTACGAGCAGTACTTC
- TRBJ2-4 TRBV9 - CASSVDFKNIQYF TGTGCCAGCAGCGTAGACTTCAAAAACATTCAGTACTTC
- TRBJ2-2 TRBV30 TRBD1 CAWRRTGTNTGELFF TGTGCCTGGAGGCGGACAGGGACGAACACCGGGGAGCTGTTTTTT
- TRBJ2-5 TRBV4-1 TRBD1 CASSQADRGETQYF TGCGCCAGCAGCCAAGCGGACAGGGGAGAGACCCAGTACTTC
- TRBJ2-1 TRBV10-1 TRBD2 CASSRLAGVEQFF TGCGCCAGCAGCCGTCTAGCGGGGGTTGAGCAGTTCTTC
- TRBJ2-7 TRBV5-1 TRBD2 CASRDPGLASYEQYF TGCGCCAGCAGAGATCCGGGACTAGCATCCTACGAGCAGTACTTC
- TRBJ1-1 TRBV2 TRBD1 CASSEGRGYMNTEAFF TGTGCCAGCAGTGAAGGCAGGGGGTACATGAACACTGAAGCTTTCTTT
- TRBJ1-2 TRBV5-1 - CASKRQEAVYGYTF TGCGCCAGCAAACGACAGGAGGCGGTCTATGGCTACACCTTC
- TRBJ2-7 TRBV7-2 TRBD2 CATRAGNGYEQYF TGTGCCACCCGAGCGGGAAACGGCTACGAGCAGTACTTC
- TRBJ2-4 TRBV7-2 - CASSLTVSGNIQYF TGTGCCAGCAGCTTGACAGTTAGTGGGAACATTCAGTACTTC
- TRBJ2-7 TRBV19 TRBD1 CASTPKGQSPYEQYF TGTGCCAGTACCCCCAAGGGACAGAGTCCCTACGAGCAGTACTTC
- TRBJ1-3 TRBV27 - CASSLSAVAGGNTIYF TGTGCCAGCAGTTTATCGGCCGTGGCCGGGGGAAACACCATATATTTT
- TRBJ2-1 TRBV9 TRBD2 CASSLRLAGYNEQFF TGTGCCAGCAGCCTCCGACTAGCGGGGTACAATGAGCAGTTCTTC
- TRBJ1-4 TRBV30 - CASKGGINEKLFF TGTGCCTCCAAAGGAGGTATAAATGAAAAACTGTTTTTT
- TRBJ2-7 TRBV6-5 - CASSYDGGSGEQYF TGTGCCAGCAGTTACGATGGGGGGTCAGGCGAGCAGTACTTC
many TRBJ1-1 TRBV5-1 - CASSLGTLNTEAFF TGCGCCAGCAGCTTGGGGACTTTGAACACTGAAGCTTTCTTT
- TRBJ1-2 TRBV7-2 - CASSDSNYGYTF TGTGCCAGCAGCGACAGTAACTATGGCTACACCTTC
- TRBJ1-5 TRBV6-5 - CASRGPGAGQPQHF TGTGCCAGCAGGGGCCCCGGGGCCGGACAGCCCCAGCATTTT
- TRBJ1-2 TRBV6-5 - CASSPRETNYGYTF TGTGCCAGCAGCCCCCGGGAAACTAACTATGGCTACACCTTC